The rows below give T cell receptor beta chains drawn from one sample of a study of post-analysis software for immune sequencing data. TCRdb reanalysed the PCR reads using MiXCR and keeps one entry per CDR3 protein. The table records about 430,000 distinct CDR3 sequences, approximately 37% of them present only once. Input material: blood. These receptor sequences come from a girl between 2 and 10 years old with multiple sclerosis. The conserved cysteine and the conserved F or W are not part of the CDR3 here. The order of the fields is clone size, V gene, J gene, CDR3 protein. Part of the rows lack a size; the others show once, few, many or a class for expanded clones.

>few|TRBV5-1|TRBJ2-5
ASSSLAGDSETQY
>few|TRBV7-3|TRBJ2-3
ASSAWGLAGTDTQY
>-|TRBV10-3|TRBJ2-1
AISGGQGLNREQF
>few|TRBV7-2|TRBJ2-7
ASSLRQRETSSSYEQY
>few|TRBV2|TRBJ2-3
ASRRTGTSTDTQY
>-|TRBV11-2|TRBJ2-7
ASSLVQGAVGEQY
>-|TRBV4-1|TRBJ2-3
ASSHGLAPSTDTQY
>-|TRBV29-1|TRBJ2-1
SVKEIRQGTSSYNEQF
>-|TRBV2|TRBJ2-7
ASKTGYYEQY
>-|TRBV6-1|TRBJ1-2
ASSPRIWDRDGYT